This T cell receptor (beta chain) was sequenced for a study of blood T cell repertoires in COVID-19. Study in general: The analysed material was cDNA or gDNA that came from T cells, B-cell-depleted T cells, or PBMCs.

Produced via immunoSEQ multiplex PCR; TCRdb's table is partial and in-frame only. The sample holds a few hundred thousand clones, around 83% seen once. CDR3 size: 16 residues. The germline gives CDR1 MNHNS, CDR2 SASEGT. In this sample, this clone turned up a few times. Germline and junction disagree at one end, which may indicate a read error. V gene TRBV6-1 combines with J gene TRBJ2-2; 14 nucleotides line up with TRBD2. The clonotype originates from a woman aged 45-65 years with acute or convalescent COVID-19. The sample consisted of peripheral blood. DNA for the CDR3: TGTGCCAGCGGTGAGGGACTAGCGGGAGAAAGAGGGGAGCTGTTTTTT. Residues: CASGEGLAGERGELFF.